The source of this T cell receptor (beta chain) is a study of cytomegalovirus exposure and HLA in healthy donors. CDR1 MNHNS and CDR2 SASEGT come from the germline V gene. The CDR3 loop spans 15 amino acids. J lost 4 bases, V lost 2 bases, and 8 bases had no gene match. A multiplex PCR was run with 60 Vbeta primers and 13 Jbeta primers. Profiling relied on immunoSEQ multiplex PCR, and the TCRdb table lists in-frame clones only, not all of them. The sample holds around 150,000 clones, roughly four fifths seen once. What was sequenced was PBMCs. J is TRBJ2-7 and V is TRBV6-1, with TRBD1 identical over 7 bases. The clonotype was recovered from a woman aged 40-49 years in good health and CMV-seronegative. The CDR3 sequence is CASSETGALHYEQYF. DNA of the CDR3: TGTGCCAGCAGTGAAACAGGGGCTCTTCATTACGAGCAGTACTTC.